This T cell receptor beta chain is from a study of monozygotic twins with inflammatory bowel disease. Study findings and constraints: Especially with disease activity, IBD patients shared fewer clonotypes with others than healthy twins did.

For each CDR3 protein, TCRdb gives one entry from its re-call of the 5' RACE reads, without DNA. This sample's table has roughly 300,000 distinct CDR3 sequences. For this clonotype: Antigen unknown.

The TCR originated in a human donor with ulcerative colitis or Crohn's disease, or a healthy co-twin of an affected twin (not recorded which). What was sequenced was blood.

The CDR3 protein is CSARDSNRGVGTGELFF. V is TRBV20-1 and J is TRBJ2-2; the D call from TCRdb, TRBD2, cannot be confirmed without DNA. The CDR3 loop spans 17 amino acids. Germline V gene sequence: CDR1 DFQATT, CDR2 SNEGSKA (reference sequence).